The next 20 T cell receptor beta chains were all read from a single sample in a study of response to subunit inactivated influenza vaccine. TCRdb recomputed calls from the RT-PCR reads with MiXCR, one row per CDR3 protein. Here the sample spans 540,000 or so distinct CDR3 sequences, over 10% being singletons. The sequenced sample was PBMCs from blood, obtained roughly 6 weeks after vaccination. These receptors were collected from a man aged 45-65 years who received an inactivated influenza vaccine.

This chain connects TRBV15 to TRBJ1-5, with D possibly being TRBD1 (6 bases). V was shortened by 3 bases and J by 7 bases, with 16 bases between the two germline ends. The CDR3 covers 15 residues. Germline V CDR1 and CDR2: LNHNV, YYDKDF (reference sequence). The DNA for the CDR3 is TGTGCCACCAGCAGGAGAGCACAGGGTTGGCAGCCCCAGCATTTT. Its protein is CATSRRAQGWQPQHF. Full variable domain (outside the CDR3, taken from reference TRBV15 and TRBJ1-5): DAMVIQNPRYQVTQFGKPVTLSCSQTLNHNVMYWYQQKSSQAPKLLFHYYDKDFNNEADTPDNFQSRRPNTSFCFLDIRSPGLGDTAMYLCATSRRAQGWQPQHFGDGTRLSIL.

This clonotype turned up a few times. The chain links TRBV5-1 to TRBJ2-7; maybe TRBD2 (5 bases). The CDR3 loop spans 15 amino acids. Germline V lookup: CDR1 SGHRS, CDR2 YFSETQ. Trimming took off 0 bases at V and 6 bases at J, with 16 bases between the two ends. The CDR3 is CASSLGPRGEAEQYF. In DNA form, the CDR3 reads TGCGCCAGCAGCTTGGGTCCCCGGGGAGAAGCCGAGCAGTACTTC.

In its sample, this clonotype was seen many times. J is TRBJ1-5 and V is TRBV29-1, with 10 bases identical to TRBD1. The germline V gene encodes CDR1 SQVTM and CDR2 ANQGSEA. Germline trimming cut 6 bases from V and 6 bases from J; bases unmatched to any gene: 2. The CDR3 loop spans 12 amino acids. CDR3 DNA sequence: TGCAGCGTAGGACAGGGGGGTCAGCCCCAGCATTTT. This encodes CSVGQGGQPQHF.

The CDR3 here is CASRPRRGRWGETQYF. The CDR3 DNA reads as TGTGCCAGTAGACCCCGGCGGGGCAGATGGGGAGAGACCCAGTACTTC. The chain has TRBV28 and TRBJ2-5; weak D call: TRBD2 (6 bases). The germline V gene has CDR1 MDHEN and CDR2 SYDVKM. The CDR3 is made up of 16 amino acids. V was trimmed by 9 bases and J by 4 bases, leaving 24 bases between them.

This clonotype has a handful of counts. The J gene is TRBJ2-3, the V gene TRBV20-1; 8 bases line up with TRBD2. With V trimmed by 2 bases and J by 3 bases, 4 bases remained unmatched. This CDR3 region has 14 residues. Germline loops: CDR1 DFQATT, CDR2 SNEGSKA (reference sequence). Here the CDR3 reads CSARSASGTDTQYF. The CDR3 coding sequence is TGCAGTGCTAGATCCGCTAGCGGGACAGATACGCAGTATTTT.

The chain employs TRBV21-1 and TRBJ1-5; the D call TRBD1 from the table was never checked on the DNA. TRBV21-1 is flagged as a pseudogene. This CDR3 contains 16 residues. CDR3 in amino acids: CASSKRRTGVNQPQHF. The CDR3, as DNA: TGTGCCAGCAGCAAACGTCGGACAGGGGTCAATCAGCCCCAGCATTTT.

This clonotype was detected a few times. V and J are TRBV28 and TRBJ2-1, with D perhaps TRBD1 (5 bases). The CDR3 loop spans 15 amino acids. Trimming removed 7 bases from V and 5 bases from J, with 18 bases in between. Germline V gene sequence: CDR1 MDHEN, CDR2 SYDVKM. The CDR3 nucleotides read TGTGCCAGCAACCTACTCAGGGTTAGAGACAATGAGCAGTTCTTC. Its translation is CASNLLRVRDNEQFF. Variable domain in full (rest from reference TRBV28 and TRBJ2-1): DVKVTQSSRYLVKRTGEKVFLECVQDMDHENMFWYRQDPGLGLRLIYFSYDVKMKEKGDIPEGYSVSREKKERFSLILESASTNQTSMYLCASNLLRVRDNEQFFGPGTRLTVL.

This clonotype has more than one count but fewer than ten. The chain links TRBV7-2 to TRBJ1-3; TRBD1 is a possible D gene (5 bases). The CDR3 covers 17 residues. V dropped 0 bases and J dropped 0 bases, with 12 bases sitting between them. The germline V gene has CDR1 SGHTA and CDR2 FQGNSA. CDR3 protein: CASSLAGQGISGNTIYF. The CDR3 DNA follows: TGTGCCAGCAGCTTAGCGGGGCAGGGTATCTCTGGAAACACCATATATTTT.

This clonotype was counted a few times. The chain uses TRBV10-3 and TRBJ2-1; TRBD1 is a possible D gene (5 bases). V was shortened by 5 bases and J by 5 bases, with 16 bases between the two germline ends. In germline, CDR1 is ENHRY, CDR2 SYGVKD. The CDR3 runs to 15 residues. The CDR3 loop is CAISNTKLGHNEQFF. The CDR3 DNA is TGTGCCATCAGTAACACAAAATTGGGGCACAATGAGCAGTTCTTC.

This clonotype was detected only a few times. This chain links TRBV11-3 with TRBJ1-5; D might be TRBD1 (5 bases). With 1 base removed from V and 5 bases from J, the gap between germline ends came to 15 bases. This CDR3 has 16 residues. Germline V gene sequence: CDR1 SGHNT, CDR2 YENEEA. CDR3 in DNA: TGTGCCAGCAGCTTAGCGTACAGGCGACTTTATCAGCCCCAGCATTTT. This sequence encodes CASSLAYRRLYQPQHF.

This rearrangement joins TRBV4-2 to TRBJ1-5; D might be TRBD1 (5 bases). CDR3 length: 16 residues. Trimming removed 2 bases at V and 3 bases at J, with 14 bases between. Germline lookup yields CDR1 LGHNA and CDR2 YNFKEQ. CDR3 loop: CASSQTDTWTNQPQHF. DNA for the CDR3: TGTGCCAGCAGCCAAACGGACACCTGGACCAATCAGCCCCAGCATTTT.

This clonotype came up a few times. The chain couples TRBV6-2 or TRBV6-3 to TRBJ2-1; 7 bases map to TRBD1. CDR1 is MNHEY, CDR2 SVGEGT, per germline. The V and J ends lost 4 bases and 7 bases, in that order; junction bases with no gene match: 7. This CDR3 contains 14 residues. CDR3 amino acids: CASSSTGKGNEQFF. The CDR3, as DNA: TGTGCCAGCAGTTCGACAGGGAAGGGGAATGAGCAGTTCTTC.

V and J are TRBV11-3 and TRBJ2-2; weak D call: TRBD1 (5 bases). The CDR3 sequence is 13 residues long. Germline values: CDR1 SGHNT, CDR2 YENEEA. V dropped 6 bases and J dropped 6 bases, with 11 bases sitting between them. The CDR3 DNA reads TGTGCCAGCAGTACCTCAGGGTCCGGGGAGCTGTTTTTT. Its protein is CASSTSGSGELFF. Drawing the rest from reference TRBV11-3 and TRBJ2-2, the complete variable domain is EAGVVQSPRYKIIEKKQPVAFWCNPISGHNTLYWYLQNLGQGPELLIRYENEEAVDDSQLPKDRFSAERLKGVDSTLKIQPAELGDSAVYLCASSTSGSGELFFGEGSRLTVL.

The chain has TRBV4-3 and TRBJ2-2, with 10 bases lining up with TRBD2. The CDR3 extends over 16 amino acids. Germline-derived CDR1 and CDR2 are LGHNA and YSLEER. V trimming: 1 base; J trimming: 5 bases; junction bases outside the gene matches: 4. This CDR3 is CASSQAILAGTGELFF. In DNA, the CDR3 is TGCGCCAGCAGCCAAGCAATACTAGCGGGGACCGGGGAGCTGTTTTTT.

The genes are TRBV6-1 and TRBJ2-1; unclear D gene. Germline-derived CDR1 and CDR2 are MNHNS and SASEGT. Trimming shortened V by 1 base and J by 0 bases, and 4 bases separated the two germline ends. This CDR3 has 14 amino acids. In DNA form, the CDR3 reads TGTGCCAGCAGTGAAGACCCCTCCTACAATGAGCAGTTCTTC. Its translation: CASSEDPSYNEQFF.

This chain uses TRBV28 with TRBJ1-2; 7 nucleotides agree with TRBD1. This CDR3 comprises 15 residues. In germline, CDR1 is MDHEN, CDR2 SYDVKM. V was pared by 5 bases and J by 4 bases, with 10 bases of the junction left unmatched. The CDR3, as DNA: TGTGCCAGCAGTGCCATGGGAGGGGGCAGCTATGGCTACACCTTC. Translated, it gives CASSAMGGGSYGYTF.

This clonotype was seen repeatedly, ten times or more. The chain employs TRBV12-3 or TRBV12-4 and TRBJ2-1, with D possibly being TRBD1 (6 bases). There are 14 residues in the CDR3. The ends were cut back, 5 bases at V and 5 bases at J, with 13 bases in the middle. The CDR3 protein is CASSPQGNNNEQFF. The CDR3 nucleotides are TGTGCCAGCAGTCCTCAGGGGAACAACAATGAGCAGTTCTTC.

For this clonotype: The junction does not match germline at one end; this may be a read error. The chain has TRBV7-7 and TRBJ2-7; 8 nucleotides align to TRBD2. From germline, CDR1 is SSHAT and CDR2 FNYEAQ (reference sequence). The CDR3 has 16 residues. CDR3 residues: CASSLAGTSGSYEQYF. The CDR3 bases are TGTGCTAGCAGCTTAGCGGGAACTAGCGGATCCTACGAGCAGTACTTC.

This clonotype was recorded a few times. The CDR3 bases are TGTGCCAGCAGGGGTACAGAAGGAGGGTCCTACGAGCAGTACTTC. Protein sequence: CASRGTEGGSYEQYF. The chain carries TRBV28 and TRBJ2-7, with TRBD2 as a possible D gene (6 bases). This CDR3 is built from 15 residues. V gave up 6 bases and J gave up 1 base, with 16 bases separating them. Germline V gene data show CDR1 as MDHEN and CDR2 as SYDVKM.

The genes are TRBV7-9 and TRBJ2-3, with D possibly TRBD1 on 6 matching bases. Trimming stripped 6 bases from V and 1 base from J, with 14 bases between. The CDR3 sequence is 15 residues long. CDR1 and CDR2 from the germline V gene are SEHNR and FQNEAQ (reference sequence). Here the CDR3 DNA reads TGTGCCAGCAGTAAGAGGGACATCGGCACAGATACGCAGTATTTT. This sequence encodes CASSKRDIGTDTQYF.